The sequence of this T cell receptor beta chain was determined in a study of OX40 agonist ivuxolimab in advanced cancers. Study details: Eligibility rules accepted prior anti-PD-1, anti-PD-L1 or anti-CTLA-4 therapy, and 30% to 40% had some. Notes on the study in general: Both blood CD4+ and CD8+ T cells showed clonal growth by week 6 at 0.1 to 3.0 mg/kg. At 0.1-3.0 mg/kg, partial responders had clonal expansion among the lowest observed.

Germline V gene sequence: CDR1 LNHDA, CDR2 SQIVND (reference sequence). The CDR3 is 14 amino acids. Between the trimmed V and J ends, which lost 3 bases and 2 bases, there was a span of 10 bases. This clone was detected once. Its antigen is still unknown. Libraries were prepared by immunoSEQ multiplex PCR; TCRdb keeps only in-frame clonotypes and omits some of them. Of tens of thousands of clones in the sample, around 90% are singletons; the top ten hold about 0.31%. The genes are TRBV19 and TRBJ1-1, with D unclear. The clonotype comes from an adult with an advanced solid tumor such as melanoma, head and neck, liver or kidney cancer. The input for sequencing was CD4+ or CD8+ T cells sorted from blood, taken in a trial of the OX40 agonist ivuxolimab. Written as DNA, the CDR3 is TGTGCCAGTAGTATCTGGAAGGGAAACACTGAAGCTTTCTTT. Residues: CASSIWKGNTEAFF.